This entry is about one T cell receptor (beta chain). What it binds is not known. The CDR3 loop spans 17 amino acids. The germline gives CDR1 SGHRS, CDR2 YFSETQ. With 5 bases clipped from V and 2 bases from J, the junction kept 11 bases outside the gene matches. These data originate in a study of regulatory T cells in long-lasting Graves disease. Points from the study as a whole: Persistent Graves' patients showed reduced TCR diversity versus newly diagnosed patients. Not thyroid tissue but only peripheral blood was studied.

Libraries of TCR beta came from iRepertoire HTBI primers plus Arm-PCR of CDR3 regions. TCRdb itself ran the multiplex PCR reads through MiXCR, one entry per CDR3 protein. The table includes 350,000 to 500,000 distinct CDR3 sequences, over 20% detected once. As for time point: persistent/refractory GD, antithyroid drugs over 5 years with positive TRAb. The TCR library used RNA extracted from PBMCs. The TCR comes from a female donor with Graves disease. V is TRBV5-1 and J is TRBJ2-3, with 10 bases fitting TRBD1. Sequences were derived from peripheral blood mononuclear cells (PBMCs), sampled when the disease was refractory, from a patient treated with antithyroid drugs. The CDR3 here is CASRVQPDRGPTDTQYF. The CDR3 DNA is TGCGCCAGCAGAGTGCAACCCGACAGGGGGCCCACAGATACGCAGTATTTT.